This T cell receptor beta chain was identified during a study of T cells after yellow fever vaccination. Trimming shortened V by 0 bases and J by 3 bases, and 13 bases separated the two germline ends. Germline V gives CDR1 LGHDT, CDR2 YNNKEL (reference sequence). CDR3 length: 16 residues. Concerning this clonotype itself: Its antigen is unidentified.

Study outcomes and limitations: Among primary-vaccination clones, most reappeared after the booster, at approximately 96% for CD4 and 88% for CD8. On re-exposure, the response was weaker but peaked faster, at day 5 versus 15. Just a small share of clonotypes turned up in the CD4 compartment as well as the CD8 compartment.

Universal primer sites and UMIs were introduced during 5'RACE template-switching synthesis of TCR cDNA. TCRdb fed the 5' RACE reads into MiXCR, producing one record per CDR3 protein. The sample carries under 600,000 distinct CDR3 sequences, approximately 12% recorded once. The receptor's source is a young man who received the YFV17D yellow fever vaccine. The chain has TRBV3-1 and TRBJ2-3; D may match TRBD1 or TRBD2 (6 bases each). The material was PBMCs, obtained on the day of the yellow fever booster vaccination. The chain's CDR3 is CASSQDRGETTDTQYF. CDR3 nucleotide sequence: TGTGCCAGCAGCCAAGATAGGGGGGAGACGACAGATACGCAGTATTTT.